These T cell receptor beta chains were read from a single sample in a study of blood T cell repertoires in COVID-19. Measured with immunoSEQ multiplex PCR; TCRdb has only the in-frame clones, and not every one. This sample carries roughly 27,000 clones, roughly 90% of them seen once, and the ten largest clones take 5.9%. The sample was peripheral blood. These receptor sequences come from a human donor in a cohort sampled during active COVID-19. CDR3s include the opening cysteine and the closing phenylalanine or tryptophan. Each record gives: J gene, V gene, D gene, clone size, CDR3 protein, CDR3 DNA. D genes are given only for firm matches. Clone size is given for some rows only: seen once, a few or many times, or a class if the clone is expanded.

j_call: TRBJ1-2
v_call: TRBV5-1
d_call: .
clone_size: few
cdr3_aa: CASSLAVAGDGYTF
cdr3_nt: TGCGCCAGCAGCTTGGCCGTGGCAGGGGATGGCTACACCTTC

j_call: TRBJ1-2
v_call: TRBV7-9
d_call: TRBD1
clone_size: .
cdr3_aa: CASSPASGTEDGYTF
cdr3_nt: TGTGCCAGCAGCCCCGCCTCGGGGACAGAAGATGGCTACACCTTC

j_call: TRBJ2-5
v_call: TRBV7-2
d_call: TRBD1
clone_size: .
cdr3_aa: CASSSNPYRGLRETQYF
cdr3_nt: TGTGCCAGCAGCTCCAACCCCTACAGGGGGCTGCGAGAGACCCAGTACTTC

j_call: TRBJ1-2
v_call: TRBV7-2
d_call: TRBD1
clone_size: few
cdr3_aa: CASTGTGGNYGYTF
cdr3_nt: TGTGCCAGCACTGGGACAGGGGGAAACTATGGCTACACCTTC

j_call: TRBJ2-6
v_call: TRBV21-1
d_call: .
clone_size: .
cdr3_aa: CASSKERTALEEGANVLTF
cdr3_nt: TGTGCCAGCAGCAAGGAGAGGACAGCTCTAGAGGAAGGGGCCAACGTCCTGACTTTC

j_call: TRBJ2-5
v_call: TRBV19
d_call: TRBD2
clone_size: once
cdr3_aa: CASGREAETQYF
cdr3_nt: TGTGCCAGCGGGAGGGAGGCGGAGACCCAGTACTTC

j_call: TRBJ1-5
v_call: TRBV6-5
d_call: .
clone_size: .
cdr3_aa: CASSRGGGPNQPQHF
cdr3_nt: TGTGCCAGCAGCAGAGGGGGGGGGCCCAATCAGCCCCAGCATTTT

j_call: TRBJ1-4
v_call: TRBV5-8
d_call: .
clone_size: .
cdr3_aa: CASSLAGQGFEKLFF
cdr3_nt: TGTGCCAGCAGCTTGGCAGGCCAGGGATTCGAAAAACTGTTTTTT

j_call: TRBJ2-6
v_call: TRBV7-9
d_call: TRBD2
clone_size: .
cdr3_aa: CASSPRTSGTSGANVLTF
cdr3_nt: TGTGCCAGCAGCCCGCGGACTAGCGGCACCTCTGGGGCCAACGTCCTGACTTTC

j_call: TRBJ1-5
v_call: TRBV6-2/TRBV6-3
d_call: TRBD1
clone_size: .
cdr3_aa: CASSHDRAQHF
cdr3_nt: TGTGCCAGCAGCCATGACAGGGCCCAGCATTTT

j_call: TRBJ2-7
v_call: TRBV6-5
d_call: TRBD1
clone_size: few
cdr3_aa: CASSYGQGSYEQYF
cdr3_nt: TGTGCCAGCAGTTACGGACAGGGAAGCTACGAGCAGTACTTC

j_call: TRBJ1-2
v_call: TRBV30
d_call: TRBD1
clone_size: .
cdr3_aa: CAWAGTGGAYYGYTF
cdr3_nt: TGTGCCTGGGCCGGGACAGGGGGCGCTTACTATGGCTACACCTTC

j_call: TRBJ2-7
v_call: TRBV6-5
d_call: TRBD1
clone_size: .
cdr3_aa: CASTRQGSYEQYF
cdr3_nt: TGTGCCAGCACTAGACAGGGCTCCTACGAGCAGTACTTC

j_call: TRBJ2-7
v_call: TRBV21-1
d_call: .
clone_size: medium-sized
cdr3_aa: CASSKGSGGSIPSYEQYF
cdr3_nt: TGTGCCAGCAGCAAAGGTTCAGGGGGGTCGATCCCCTCCTACGAGCAGTACTTC

j_call: TRBJ2-7
v_call: TRBV6-6
d_call: TRBD1
clone_size: once
cdr3_aa: CASSKTLDRGPVRQYF
cdr3_nt: TGTGCCAGCAGCAAAACCCTGGACAGGGGGCCCGTGCGGCAGTACTTC

j_call: TRBJ2-1
v_call: TRBV2
d_call: TRBD1
clone_size: .
cdr3_aa: CASSRQGGSEQFF
cdr3_nt: TGTGCCAGCAGTAGACAGGGTGGGAGTGAGCAGTTCTTC

j_call: TRBJ2-2
v_call: TRBV9
d_call: TRBD2
clone_size: .
cdr3_aa: CASNQRGADGELFF
cdr3_nt: TGTGCCAGCAATCAGCGGGGGGCGGACGGGGAGCTGTTTTTT

j_call: TRBJ2-2
v_call: TRBV3-1/TRBV3-2
d_call: TRBD1
clone_size: .
cdr3_aa: CASSPRQGAVYTGELFF
cdr3_nt: TGTGCCAGCAGCCCGCGACAGGGGGCGGTTTACACCGGGGAGCTGTTTTTT

j_call: TRBJ2-3
v_call: TRBV6-2/TRBV6-3
d_call: TRBD2
clone_size: .
cdr3_aa: CASSYSGGGADTQYF
cdr3_nt: TGTGCCAGCAGTTACTCGGGCGGGGGGGCAGATACGCAGTATTTT

j_call: TRBJ2-7
v_call: TRBV29-1
d_call: .
clone_size: .
cdr3_aa: CSVERPEDAEQYF
cdr3_nt: TGCAGCGTTGAGCGCCCGGAGGATGCCGAGCAGTACTTC

j_call: TRBJ2-7
v_call: TRBV28
d_call: .
clone_size: few
cdr3_aa: CASSLKTGLKGQYF
cdr3_nt: TGTGCCAGCAGCCTCAAGACAGGCTTAAAGGGGCAGTACTTC

j_call: TRBJ2-1
v_call: TRBV19
d_call: TRBD1
clone_size: .
cdr3_aa: CASSTQWGTGFNEQFF
cdr3_nt: TGTGCCAGTAGTACACAATGGGGGACAGGGTTTAATGAGCAGTTCTTC

j_call: TRBJ2-5
v_call: TRBV24-1
d_call: TRBD1
clone_size: .
cdr3_aa: CATSDLITGDQETQYF
cdr3_nt: TGTGCCACCAGTGACCTCATTACAGGGGACCAAGAGACCCAGTACTTC

j_call: TRBJ2-2
v_call: TRBV7-8
d_call: .
clone_size: once
cdr3_aa: CASSLVLNTGELFF
cdr3_nt: TGTGCCAGCAGCTTAGTACTGAACACCGGGGAGCTGTTTTTT

j_call: TRBJ2-1
v_call: TRBV7-9
d_call: TRBD2
clone_size: .
cdr3_aa: CASSLIAGSHSNEQFF
cdr3_nt: TGTGCCAGCAGCTTAATAGCGGGGAGTCATTCAAATGAGCAGTTCTTC

j_call: TRBJ2-3
v_call: TRBV3-1/TRBV3-2
d_call: TRBD2
clone_size: .
cdr3_aa: CASSHAPSGVTDTQYF
cdr3_nt: TGTGCCAGCAGCCACGCCCCTAGCGGGGTGACAGATACGCAGTATTTT

j_call: TRBJ1-2
v_call: TRBV5-1
d_call: TRBD1
clone_size: .
cdr3_aa: CASSDGTGSNYGYTF
cdr3_nt: TGCGCCAGCAGCGATGGGACAGGCAGTAACTATGGCTACACCTTC

j_call: TRBJ2-7
v_call: TRBV9
d_call: .
clone_size: .
cdr3_aa: CASSPRRGSYEQYF
cdr3_nt: TGTGCCAGCAGCCCCCGAAGGGGGAGTTACGAGCAGTACTTC

j_call: TRBJ1-4
v_call: TRBV9
d_call: .
clone_size: .
cdr3_aa: CASSVGTGYEKLFF
cdr3_nt: TGTGCCAGCAGCGTAGGAACGGGGTATGAAAAACTGTTTTTT

j_call: TRBJ2-1
v_call: TRBV6-4
d_call: .
clone_size: .
cdr3_aa: CASSEGSSNEQFF
cdr3_nt: TGTGCCAGCAGTGAGGGCAGCTCCAATGAGCAGTTCTTC

j_call: TRBJ2-2
v_call: TRBV9
d_call: TRBD2
clone_size: .
cdr3_aa: CASSVGSSGGRGELFF
cdr3_nt: TGTGCCAGCAGCGTAGGCTCTAGCGGGGGGCGAGGGGAGCTGTTTTTT

j_call: TRBJ2-1
v_call: TRBV19
d_call: .
clone_size: few
cdr3_aa: CASRSGEGSYNEQFF
cdr3_nt: TGTGCCAGTCGGTCAGGGGAGGGTTCCTACAATGAGCAGTTCTTC

j_call: TRBJ2-3
v_call: TRBV6-6
d_call: TRBD2
clone_size: .
cdr3_aa: CASSRLAGGPRDTQYF
cdr3_nt: TGTGCCAGCAGCCGACTAGCGGGGGGGCCGAGGGATACGCAGTATTTT

j_call: TRBJ2-5
v_call: TRBV7-2
d_call: .
clone_size: .
cdr3_aa: CASSPRETQYF
cdr3_nt: TGTGCCAGCAGCCCGAGAGAGACCCAGTACTTC

j_call: TRBJ2-7
v_call: TRBV4-1
d_call: TRBD1
clone_size: .
cdr3_aa: CASSQLAGGYEQYF
cdr3_nt: TGCGCCAGCAGCCAACTTGCAGGGGGCTACGAGCAGTACTTC

j_call: TRBJ2-7
v_call: TRBV5-1
d_call: TRBD1
clone_size: .
cdr3_aa: CASSLDGQGRVSGYF
cdr3_nt: TGCGCCAGCAGCTTGGACGGACAGGGTAGGGTCTCCGGGTACTTC

j_call: TRBJ2-5
v_call: TRBV4-3
d_call: .
clone_size: .
cdr3_aa: CASSQDLLGLSQGAQYF
cdr3_nt: TGCGCCAGCAGCCAAGATCTCCTGGGACTCTCCCAGGGGGCCCAGTACTTC

j_call: TRBJ1-1
v_call: TRBV7-2
d_call: TRBD1
clone_size: .
cdr3_aa: CASSLGGWDRMNTEAFF
cdr3_nt: TGTGCCAGCAGCTTAGGGGGTTGGGACAGAATGAACACTGAAGCTTTCTTT

j_call: TRBJ1-4
v_call: TRBV5-1
d_call: TRBD1
clone_size: .
cdr3_aa: CASSQGQGEEKLFF
cdr3_nt: TGCGCCAGCAGCCAGGGACAGGGGGAAGAAAAACTGTTTTTT

j_call: TRBJ1-1
v_call: TRBV7-2
d_call: .
clone_size: .
cdr3_aa: CASSLVSRAGGLEAFF
cdr3_nt: TGTGCCAGCAGCTTAGTTAGTAGGGCAGGAGGTCTTGAAGCTTTCTTT

j_call: TRBJ2-5
v_call: TRBV6-6
d_call: .
clone_size: .
cdr3_aa: CASRYRGGLVETQYF
cdr3_nt: TGTGCCAGCAGGTACCGGGGTGGTTTAGTTGAGACCCAGTACTTC

j_call: TRBJ1-4
v_call: TRBV15
d_call: .
clone_size: .
cdr3_aa: CATSSKADSLNEKLFF
cdr3_nt: TGTGCCACCAGCTCAAAAGCGGACAGCCTTAATGAAAAACTGTTTTTT

j_call: TRBJ2-5
v_call: TRBV6-5
d_call: TRBD1
clone_size: few
cdr3_aa: CASMDRGLGETQYF
cdr3_nt: TGTGCCAGCATGGACAGGGGGCTAGGTGAGACCCAGTACTTC

j_call: TRBJ2-7
v_call: TRBV28
d_call: .
clone_size: .
cdr3_aa: CASRPTSQGSYEQYF
cdr3_nt: TGTGCCAGCAGGCCCACATCACAGGGTTCCTACGAGCAGTACTTC

j_call: TRBJ1-1
v_call: TRBV5-1
d_call: TRBD1
clone_size: once
cdr3_aa: CASSPRDRGPVTEAFF
cdr3_nt: TGCGCCAGCAGCCCGCGGGACAGGGGGCCGGTGACTGAAGCTTTCTTT

j_call: TRBJ1-2
v_call: TRBV5-6
d_call: TRBD1
clone_size: .
cdr3_aa: CASSSGQAYGYTF
cdr3_nt: TGTGCCAGCAGCTCCGGACAGGCTTATGGCTACACCTTC

j_call: TRBJ2-1
v_call: TRBV18
d_call: .
clone_size: .
cdr3_aa: CASSSDGGSYNEQFF
cdr3_nt: TGTGCCAGCTCATCGGACGGGGGTTCCTACAATGAGCAGTTCTTC

j_call: TRBJ2-7
v_call: TRBV27
d_call: TRBD2
clone_size: .
cdr3_aa: CASRGLGPSYEQYF
cdr3_nt: TGTGCCAGCAGAGGACTAGGACCTTCCTACGAGCAGTACTTC

j_call: TRBJ2-2
v_call: TRBV6-5
d_call: .
clone_size: once
cdr3_aa: CASSYSSRVSGELFF
cdr3_nt: TGTGCCAGCAGTTACTCGTCGCGCGTATCCGGGGAGCTGTTTTTT

j_call: TRBJ1-1
v_call: TRBV25-1
d_call: .
clone_size: .
cdr3_aa: CASTFQGGENTEAFF
cdr3_nt: TGTGCCAGCACCTTCCAGGGTGGGGAGAACACTGAAGCTTTCTTT

j_call: TRBJ2-7
v_call: TRBV5-8
d_call: TRBD1
clone_size: .
cdr3_aa: CASSRTGYGGLVATEQYF
cdr3_nt: TGTGCCAGCAGCAGGACAGGGTATGGTGGTTTGGTTGCAACCGAGCAGTACTTC

j_call: TRBJ2-1
v_call: TRBV6-4
d_call: .
clone_size: .
cdr3_aa: CASSDGSGSYNEQFF
cdr3_nt: TGTGCCAGCAGTGACGGAAGCGGCTCCTACAATGAGCAGTTCTTC

j_call: TRBJ2-1
v_call: TRBV29-1
d_call: TRBD2
clone_size: .
cdr3_aa: CSVEDRSGVGIYNEQFF
cdr3_nt: TGCAGCGTTGAAGATCGTAGCGGGGTGGGTATATACAATGAGCAGTTCTTC

j_call: TRBJ2-3
v_call: TRBV19
d_call: TRBD1
clone_size: .
cdr3_aa: CASSVQGARTDTQYF
cdr3_nt: TGTGCCAGTAGTGTACAGGGGGCCCGAACAGATACGCAGTATTTT

j_call: TRBJ2-3
v_call: TRBV6-2/TRBV6-3
d_call: TRBD2
clone_size: .
cdr3_aa: CASRPSGESDTQYF
cdr3_nt: TGTGCCAGCAGGCCTAGCGGGGAGTCAGATACGCAGTATTTT

j_call: TRBJ2-1
v_call: TRBV9
d_call: .
clone_size: .
cdr3_aa: CASSVVIGISAHSSYNEQFF
cdr3_nt: TGTGCCAGCAGCGTAGTTATCGGCATCTCAGCGCATAGCTCCTACAATGAGCAGTTCTTC

j_call: TRBJ2-1
v_call: TRBV5-6
d_call: TRBD2
clone_size: .
cdr3_aa: CASRAGGEQFF
cdr3_nt: TGTGCCAGCAGAGCCGGGGGGGAGCAGTTCTTC

j_call: TRBJ2-5
v_call: TRBV14
d_call: .
clone_size: .
cdr3_aa: CASSQVNREETQYF
cdr3_nt: TGTGCCAGCAGCCAAGTGAACAGGGAAGAGACCCAGTACTTC

j_call: TRBJ2-2
v_call: TRBV25-1
d_call: TRBD1
clone_size: .
cdr3_aa: CASTRDRDTGELFF
cdr3_nt: TGTGCCAGCACCCGGGACAGGGACACCGGGGAGCTGTTTTTT

j_call: TRBJ1-2
v_call: TRBV28
d_call: TRBD1
clone_size: .
cdr3_aa: CASTWTGGDYGYTF
cdr3_nt: TGTGCCAGCACTTGGACAGGGGGGGACTATGGCTACACCTTC